Shown below are 23 T cell receptor beta chains from a single sample sequenced in a study of human thymus T cells. Libraries were prepared by immunoSEQ multiplex PCR; TCRdb keeps only in-frame clonotypes and omits some of them. The sample includes 45,000 to 75,000 clones, about 93% seen only once; the top ten take nearly 6%. The specimen was blood. The receptor set was obtained from a boy younger than two with a congenital heart defect but otherwise immunologically healthy.

This clone was observed a handful of times. V and J are TRBV30 and TRBJ1-1, with D maybe TRBD1 (5 bases). The CDR3 is 12 amino acids. V was cut by 0 bases and J by 6 bases, with 8 bases left in between. CDR1 is GTSNPN, CDR2 SVGIG, per germline (reference sequence). The CDR3 nucleotides read TGTGCCTGGAGTGTACGGGGGTCTGAAGCTTTCTTT. Amino acids: CAWSVRGSEAFF.

This chain uses TRBV29-1 with TRBJ1-2; 10 bases are a match to TRBD1. Germline CDR1 is SQVTM and CDR2 is ANQGSEA. Trimming at V came to 1 base and at J to 8 bases, leaving 1 base not matched to a gene. The CDR3 has 12 residues. CDR3 region: CSVEGQGAGYTF. Here the CDR3 DNA reads TGCAGCGTTGAAGGACAGGGGGCCGGCTACACCTTC.

This rearrangement joins TRBV7-6 to TRBJ1-2, with TRBD1 matching over 7 bases. Per the germline V gene, CDR1 is SGHVS and CDR2 is FNYEAQ. The CDR3 length is 16 residues. V dropped 2 bases and J dropped 8; count of bases not matched to a gene: 14. DNA for the CDR3: TGTGCCAGCAGCTTAAATCGACAGGGAAGGAGGGGGGGCTACACCTTC. Translation gives CASSLNRQGRRGGYTF.

The rearrangement uses TRBV5-5 and TRBJ2-7, with D uncertain. The CDR3 loop spans 13 amino acids. Trimming shortened V by 0 bases and J by 4 bases, and 8 bases separated the two germline ends. Germline CDR1 reads SGHKS; CDR2 reads YYEKEE (reference sequence). CDR3 in amino acids: CASSLGVGYEQYF. In nucleotides, the CDR3 is TGTGCCAGCAGCTTGGGAGTAGGTTACGAGCAGTACTTC.

CDR3 sequence: CASRAVSEKLFF. For the CDR3, the DNA is TGTGCCAGCAGAGCCGTCAGTGAAAAACTGTTTTTT. The chain carries TRBV28 and TRBJ1-4; D not resolved. The CDR3 length is 12 residues. Germline values: CDR1 MDHEN, CDR2 SYDVKM. Trimming stripped 6 bases from V and 7 bases from J, with 9 bases between.

V gene TRBV4-1 combines with J gene TRBJ1-4; 8 bases are shared with TRBD1. With 3 bases clipped from V and 4 bases from J, the junction kept 7 bases outside the gene matches. The CDR3 has 16 amino acids. The germline gives CDR1 MGHRA, CDR2 YSYEKL. The CDR3 is CASSHDTGGGNEKLFF. CDR3 sequence (DNA): TGCGCCAGCAGCCATGATACAGGGGGAGGTAATGAAAAACTGTTTTTT.

V gene TRBV10-2 combines with J gene TRBJ2-3, with 11 positions matching TRBD1. Looked up from germline, CDR1 is WSHSY and CDR2 is SAAADI. Unmatched junction bases numbered 2, after V lost 4 bases and J lost 2 bases. The length of the CDR3 is 15 residues. CDR3: CASSVGQGATDTQYF. In DNA, the CDR3 is TGCGCCAGCAGTGTCGGACAGGGGGCCACAGATACGCAGTATTTT.

This chain links TRBV2 with TRBJ1-5; D is unclear. With 4 bases removed from V and 3 bases from J, the gap between germline ends came to 10 bases. The CDR3 is 14 amino acids. Germline CDR1 reads SNHLY; CDR2 reads FYNNEI. The CDR3 DNA sequence: TGTGCCAGCAGTGTAATAGGGCTCAATCAGCCCCAGCATTTT. It codes for CASSVIGLNQPQHF.

CDR3 in amino acids: CASTRTSGGPLGHEQFF. Here the CDR3 DNA reads TGTGCCAGTACCCGGACTAGCGGGGGCCCTTTGGGCCATGAGCAGTTCTTC. The V gene is TRBV19, the J gene TRBJ2-1; 13 bases line up with TRBD2. The CDR3 is made up of 17 amino acids. The J segment lost 8 bases and the V segment lost 7 bases, leaving 14 bases of the junction unmatched. Germline V lookup: CDR1 LNHDA, CDR2 SQIVND (reference sequence).

This clone was found once. The gene calls are TRBV28 and TRBJ2-5; TRBD2 aligns across 10 bases. With 5 bases clipped from V and 3 bases from J, the junction kept 6 bases outside the gene matches. CDR3 size: 15 residues. Germline assignment: CDR1 MDHEN and CDR2 SYDVKM. The CDR3 here is CASSRPGLAEETQYF. CDR3 sequence (DNA): TGTGCCAGCAGTCGTCCTGGACTAGCGGAAGAGACCCAGTACTTC.

This clone is a singleton in its sample. The chain uses TRBV6-6 and TRBJ1-2; tentative D call: TRBD1 (6 bases). This CDR3 is built from 14 residues. Germline V lookup: CDR1 MNHNY, CDR2 SVGAGI (reference sequence). Trimming removed 0 bases from V and 4 bases from J, with 9 bases in between. The CDR3 is CASSYSWTAYGYTF. The CDR3 DNA sequence: TGTGCCAGCAGTTACTCGTGGACAGCCTATGGCTACACCTTC.

For this clone: At the DNA level, this CDR3 is encoded by other sequences in the same sample as well. The genes are TRBV11-2 and TRBJ2-5; D not certain. Germline V CDR1 and CDR2: SGHAT, FQNNGV. The CDR3 consists of 11 residues. Trimming took off 1 base at V and 4 bases at J, with 1 base between the two ends. CDR3 region: CASSLAETQYF. The CDR3 nucleotides read TGTGCCAGCAGCTTAGCAGAGACCCAGTACTTC.

The rearrangement links TRBV6-1 to TRBJ2-7; 7 nucleotides match TRBD1. V dropped 1 base and J dropped 2; count of bases not matched to a gene: 2. Per the germline V gene, CDR1 is MNHNS and CDR2 is SASEGT. This CDR3 region has 14 residues. In nucleotides, the CDR3 is TGTGCCAGCAGTGAAGGTGGGACAGCCTACGAGCAGTACTTC. Its protein product is CASSEGGTAYEQYF.

The chain recombines TRBV28 with TRBJ1-2, with a possible D match to TRBD1 (6 bases). The CDR3 sequence is 15 residues long. The germline CDR1 and CDR2 sequences are MDHEN and SYDVKM. Deletions cut 6 bases from V and 4 bases from J, with 18 bases between. DNA for the CDR3: TGTGCCAGCAGCCGTACGGGGGCACTCATCTATGGCTACACCTTC. It is translated as CASSRTGALIYGYTF.

This clone was picked up one time. The chain uses TRBV6-4 and TRBJ2-7; D gene ambiguous. The CDR3 totals 16 residues. V gave up 0 bases and J gave up 0 bases, with 12 bases separating them. From germline, CDR1 is MRHNA and CDR2 SNTAGT. The CDR3 DNA sequence: TGTGCCAGCAGTGACTCGAAAGAGAACAGCTCCTACGAGCAGTACTTC. It codes for CASSDSKENSSYEQYF.

The rearrangement joins TRBV7-2 to TRBJ1-4, with unresolved D. Germline V lookup: CDR1 SGHTA, CDR2 FQGNSA. This CDR3 has 14 amino acids. Trimming stripped 5 bases from V and 5 bases from J, with 12 bases between. CDR3 region: CASSPTRLNEKLFF. The CDR3 bases are TGTGCCAGCAGCCCGACGAGACTAAATGAAAAACTGTTTTTT.

The V call is TRBV4-1, the J call TRBJ2-7, with D tentatively TRBD2 (6 bases). Between the trimmed V and J ends, which lost 1 base and 2 bases, there was a span of 9 bases. There are 14 residues in the CDR3. Germline-derived CDR1 and CDR2 are MGHRA and YSYEKL. The CDR3 coding sequence is TGCGCCAGCAGCCAAGCGGGAGTGGCCTACGAGCAGTACTTC. It specifies CASSQAGVAYEQYF.

The gene calls are TRBV28 and TRBJ1-4, with D possibly being TRBD1 (6 bases). Trimming stripped 6 bases from V and 13 bases from J, with 18 bases between. Germline-derived CDR1 and CDR2 are MDHEN and SYDVKM. The CDR3 length is 13 residues. The CDR3 sequence is CASRLRRGMGLFF. In nucleotides, the CDR3 is TGTGCCAGCAGATTACGCAGGGGCATGGGACTGTTTTTT.

This clone was found once. The CDR3 reads CASSIRTRNTEAFF. In DNA, the CDR3 is TGTGCCAGTAGTATCAGGACCAGGAACACTGAAGCTTTCTTT. This rearrangement joins TRBV19 to TRBJ1-1; D gene uncertain. The CDR3 totals 14 residues. The V and J ends lost 3 bases and 1 base respectively, with 9 bases between them. Germline CDR1 LNHDA, CDR2 SQIVND (reference sequence).

The chain is built from TRBV7-2 and TRBJ2-1, with D hard to call. The CDR3 consists of 15 residues. Germline V lookup: CDR1 SGHTA, CDR2 FQGNSA. V was clipped by 5 bases and J by 2 bases, with 13 bases between them. As DNA, the CDR3 is TGTGCCAGCAGCCGGTCACCAACCCCCTACAATGAGCAGTTCTTC. This gives the protein CASSRSPTPYNEQFF.

V gene TRBV5-6 combines with J gene TRBJ1-2, with D uncertain. The CDR3 has 16 residues. Per the germline V gene, CDR1 is SGHDT and CDR2 is YYEEEE. The V gene lost 0 bases and the J gene lost 2 bases, with 14 bases spanning the gap. DNA for the CDR3: TGTGCCAGCAGCTTGGCAAGGCAGGCGACGAACTATGGCTACACCTTC. This sequence encodes CASSLARQATNYGYTF.

The chain couples TRBV5-1 to TRBJ2-2; D is perhaps TRBD2 (6 bases). V was pared by 0 bases and J by 5 bases, with 8 bases between. CDR3 length equals 14 residues. The germline V gene encodes CDR1 SGHRS and CDR2 YFSETQ. For the CDR3, the DNA is TGCGCCAGCAGCTTGGTTGGGGGGACCGGGGAGCTGTTTTTT. Its translation is CASSLVGGTGELFF.

The chain joins TRBV4-1 to TRBJ2-7; D is perhaps TRBD2 (6 bases). Germline CDR1 is MGHRA and CDR2 is YSYEKL. The V and J ends lost 1 base and 5 bases respectively, with 15 bases between them. This CDR3 has 15 residues. This chain's CDR3 is CASSQAAGRNNEQYF. CDR3 nucleotides: TGCGCCAGCAGCCAAGCCGCCGGGAGAAACAACGAGCAGTACTTC.